The present entry profiles one T cell receptor beta chain with its context. The V segment lost 5 bases and the J segment 5 bases; nucleotides outside the gene matches: 9. Germline V CDR1 and CDR2: KGHDR, SFDVKD. This CDR3 is built from 16 residues. This sample is part of a study of blood T cell repertoires in COVID-19. Study background: Sites in the United States, Italy and Spain provided acute and convalescent COVID-19 samples. In each case, the material was cDNA or gDNA derived from T cells, B-cell-depleted T cells, or PBMCs.

Original data processing: Reference gene primer amplification in the assay estimated nucleated cell counts. Profiled with immunoSEQ multiplex PCR; TCRdb holds only in-frame clones, not every one. V, J and clone size reflect that table, while D and trimming were determined from the DNA. The sample records 80,000 to 95,000 clones, about 90% being singletons. This sequence joins TRBV24-1 and TRBJ2-1, with TRBD2 matching over 9 bases. The specimen was peripheral blood. The sequence came from a human donor with active COVID-19. The donor label of this sample is uncertain. CDR3 loop: CATSGLAGQKNNEQFF. The DNA for the CDR3 is TGTGCCACCAGTGGCCTAGCGGGGCAAAAGAACAATGAGCAGTTCTTC.